The 13 T cell receptor beta chains listed next were all sequenced from one sample in a study of cytotoxic CD8 clonotypes in ibrutinib-treated CLL. Assay: immunoSEQ multiplex PCR; the TCRdb copy retains only in-frame clones and omits some. The data contain fewer than 150,000 clones, less than 90% of them singletons. The sequences come from PBMCs, collected after 24 months of ibrutinib treatment. Receptors were obtained from a human donor with chronic lymphocytic leukemia.

The J gene is TRBJ2-5, the V gene TRBV5-5, with D maybe TRBD1 (5 bases). The V and J ends lost 4 bases and 4 bases respectively, with 17 bases between them. This CDR3 is 15 amino acids long. Germline lookup yields CDR1 SGHKS and CDR2 YYEKEE (reference sequence). This chain's CDR3 is CASSRIPGLGETQYF. In nucleotides, the CDR3 is TGTGCCAGCAGCAGAATTCCAGGGTTAGGAGAGACCCAGTACTTC.

The chain is built from TRBV27 and TRBJ2-2; 7 nucleotides line up with TRBD1. V was clipped by 5 bases and J by 5 bases; unmatched bases: 11. Germline-derived CDR1 and CDR2 are MNHEY and SMNVEV (reference sequence). The CDR3 extends over 16 amino acids. The CDR3 reads CASSPPSTGITGELFF. The CDR3 bases are TGTGCCAGCAGTCCACCCTCGACAGGGATAACCGGGGAGCTGTTTTTT.

The chain joins TRBV7-9 to TRBJ2-1; D is possibly TRBD1 or TRBD2 (5 bases each). This CDR3 region has 17 residues. The germline CDR1 and CDR2 sequences are SEHNR and FQNEAQ (reference sequence). The germline V and J ends were trimmed by 5 bases and 7 bases, with 24 bases remaining between them. DNA of the CDR3: TGTGCCAGCAGCGACCACGTCGTAAGGGACCTCCTTAATGAGCAGTTCTTC. This sequence encodes CASSDHVVRDLLNEQFF.

The V call is TRBV27, the J call TRBJ2-5; the match to TRBD2 covers 12 bases. From germline, CDR1 is MNHEY and CDR2 SMNVEV (reference sequence). CDR3 length: 16 residues. V shed 4 bases, J shed 6 bases, and the junction held 9 bases outside the gene matches. This chain's CDR3 is CASSWTSGAQGKTQYF. The CDR3 DNA reads TGTGCCAGCAGTTGGACTAGCGGGGCCCAAGGGAAGACCCAGTACTTC.

The chain uses TRBV5-1 and TRBJ2-5, with D perhaps TRBD1 or TRBD2 (5 bases each). Trimming shortened V by 4 bases and J by 2 bases, and 9 bases separated the two germline ends. This CDR3 region has 13 residues. Germline CDR1 reads SGHRS; CDR2 reads YFSETQ. CDR3 sequence reads: CASSRGGQETQYF. The CDR3 DNA reads as TGCGCCAGCAGCCGGGGCGGGCAAGAGACCCAGTACTTC.

The chain couples TRBV4-1 to TRBJ1-5; D is unresolved. V lost 3 bases and J lost 0, with 0 bases in between. The CDR3 is 12 amino acids. Germline lookup yields CDR1 MGHRA and CDR2 YSYEKL. CDR3 coding DNA: TGCGCCAGCAGCCATAGCAATCAGCCCCAGCATTTT. This gives the protein CASSHSNQPQHF.

The CDR3 region has the DNA TGTGCCATCAGTGAGTCGGGGCAAAGCAATCAGCCCCAGCATTTT. Translation gives CAISESGQSNQPQHF. The chain is built from TRBV10-3 and TRBJ1-5, with D possibly TRBD1 on 5 matching bases. V was clipped by 0 bases and J by 1 base, with 7 bases between them. CDR1 is ENHRY, CDR2 SYGVKD, per germline. The CDR3 covers 15 residues.

This rearrangement joins TRBV5-5 to TRBJ1-5; 7 nucleotides line up with TRBD1. Losses at the gene ends were 2 bases for V and 0 bases for J; bases not matched to a gene: 11. The CDR3 consists of 18 residues. Germline V gives CDR1 SGHKS, CDR2 YYEKEE (reference sequence). The CDR3 DNA is TGTGCCAGCAGCTTATCAGGGACAGAGGACTATAGCAATCAGCCCCAGCATTTT. Translated: CASSLSGTEDYSNQPQHF.

The genes are TRBV30 and TRBJ1-5, with 7 bases lining up with TRBD1. V was clipped by 0 bases and J by 4 bases; unmatched bases: 12. CDR1 and CDR2 from the germline V gene are GTSNPN and SVGIG (reference sequence). The CDR3 is 17 residues long. In nucleotides, the CDR3 is TGTGCCTGGAGTGTACGGGGGACAGCCCCAAGGAATCAGCCCCAGCATTTT. Amino acids: CAWSVRGTAPRNQPQHF. The full variable domain, in which reference TRBV30 and TRBJ1-5 provide the parts outside the CDR3, is SQTIHQWPATLVQPVGSPLSLECTVEGTSNPNLYWYRQAAGRGLQLLFYSVGIGQISSEVPQNLSASRPQDRQFILSSKKLLLSDSGFYLCAWSVRGTAPRNQPQHFGDGTRLSIL.

This clone was detected only a few times. This chain uses TRBV6-1 with TRBJ1-1; D gene uncertain. Trimming left V 3 bases short and J 1 base short, with 9 bases between. The germline V gene has CDR1 MNHNS and CDR2 SASEGT. This CDR3 contains 14 residues. The CDR3 is CASSDRRANTEAFF. CDR3 nucleotides: TGTGCCAGCAGTGATAGGAGGGCGAACACTGAAGCTTTCTTT.

This clone has more than one count but fewer than ten. The gene calls are TRBV27 and TRBJ2-3; D perhaps matches TRBD1 (5 bases). Germline V gene data show CDR1 as MNHEY and CDR2 as SMNVEV (reference sequence). The CDR3 covers 16 residues. Trimming removed 0 bases at V and 1 base at J, with 11 bases between. The CDR3 DNA follows: TGTGCCAGCAGTTTATCTTCTGTCAGGGGCACAGATACGCAGTATTTT. Protein product: CASSLSSVRGTDTQYF.

The chain has TRBV9 and TRBJ1-3; D unclear. This CDR3 is 15 amino acids long. V lost 4 bases and J lost 2, with 13 bases in between. Looked up from germline, CDR1 is SGDLS and CDR2 is YYNGEE. CDR3 DNA sequence: TGTGCCAGCAGCCGCACGACCAGAGCTGGAAACACCATATATTTT. This gives the protein CASSRTTRAGNTIYF. Full variable domain (remainder filled in from reference TRBV9 and TRBJ1-3): DSGVTQTPKHLITATGQRVTLRCSPRSGDLSVYWYQQSLDQGLQFLIQYYNGEERAKGNILERFSAQQFPDLHSELNLSSLELGDSALYFCASSRTTRAGNTIYFGEGSWLTVV.

The genes are TRBV5-1 and TRBJ1-6; TRBD1 might be the D (5 bases). Germline CDR1 SGHRS, CDR2 YFSETQ. Trimming pared 0 bases from V and 8 bases from J, leaving 24 bases between. This CDR3 is built from 19 residues. The CDR3 is CASSLGRQDRRLLHSPLHF. The CDR3 region has the DNA TGCGCCAGCAGCTTGGGCAGACAAGACAGACGATTGCTTCATTCACCCCTCCACTTT.